The 23 T cell receptor beta chains reported below all come from one sample, sequenced in a study of T cells in Graves' hyperthyroidism and ophthalmopathy. RNA transcripts gave rise to amplified TCR beta CDR3 regions. Using the HTBI primer set, a first-round RT-PCR was run on the TCR CDR3. Using its own MiXCR run on the multiplex PCR reads, TCRdb lists one record per CDR3 protein. The sample gives 250,000 to 350,000 distinct CDR3 sequences, 16% of which show up once; approximately 33% is in the top ten. The sample comprised blood. The receptors originated from a young man with Graves' hyperthyroidism.

In its sample, this clonotype was seen many times. The rearrangement links TRBV7-2 to TRBJ2-7, with no clear D. Germline V CDR1 and CDR2: SGHTA, FQGNSA. The CDR3 extends over 14 amino acids. Trimming left V 0 bases short and J 3 bases short, with 9 bases between. CDR3 loop: CASSLAQTNYEQYF. In DNA, the CDR3 is TGTGCCAGCAGCTTAGCACAGACGAACTACGAGCAGTACTTC.

This clonotype has a count of ten or more. The chain couples TRBV2 to TRBJ1-1; D not certain. V gave up 9 bases and J gave up 1 base, with 12 bases separating them. The CDR3 runs 13 residues. Germline loops: CDR1 SNHLY, CDR2 FYNNEI. CDR3 region: CARSRGTNTEAFF. The CDR3 region has the DNA TGTGCCAGGAGCCGGGGAACGAACACTGAAGCTTTCTTT.

This clonotype was observed a handful of times. The chain has TRBV7-3 and TRBJ2-1; 14 nucleotides line up with TRBD2. The CDR3 loop spans 15 amino acids. Germline CDR1 SGHTA, CDR2 FQGTGA. The J segment lost 9 bases and the V segment lost 5 bases, leaving 6 bases of the junction unmatched. Here the CDR3 reads CASSPPGLAGVEQFF. The CDR3, as DNA: TGTGCCAGCAGCCCCCCGGGACTAGCGGGAGTTGAGCAGTTCTTC.

The chain combines TRBV24-1 with TRBJ2-6; a weak D match, TRBD1 (6 bases). CDR3 size: 17 residues. In germline, CDR1 is KGHDR, CDR2 SFDVKD. Trimming pared 4 bases from V and 0 bases from J, leaving 12 bases between. The CDR3 DNA follows: TGTGCCACCAGTGACCTCGTGGACAGCTCTGGGGCCAACGTCCTGACTTTC. Protein: CATSDLVDSSGANVLTF.

This clonotype was recorded many times. This CDR3 is CATSVGKNTEAFF. CDR3 coding DNA: TGTGCCACCAGTGTGGGGAAAAACACTGAAGCTTTCTTT. The chain recombines TRBV24-1 with TRBJ1-1; D uncertain. Germline assignment: CDR1 KGHDR and CDR2 SFDVKD. Between the trimmed V and J ends, which lost 5 bases and 2 bases, there was a span of 8 bases. The CDR3 is 13 residues long.

The CDR3, as DNA: TGTGCCAGCAGCCAAGATCTTGGGATGCCCCTTTACAATGAGCAGTTCTTC. Its translation is CASSQDLGMPLYNEQFF. This rearrangement joins TRBV4-2 to TRBJ2-1; D ambiguous. This CDR3 is 17 amino acids long. Germline CDR1 is LGHNA and CDR2 is YNFKEQ. V was cut by 0 bases and J by 4 bases, with 16 bases left in between.

The table lists this clonotype with many counts. The chain joins TRBV28 to TRBJ1-1, with D possibly TRBD1 on 5 matching bases. V was pared by 8 bases and J by 1 base, with 14 bases between. CDR3 length equals 14 residues. Germline V gene data show CDR1 as MDHEN and CDR2 as SYDVKM. CDR3 sequence: CASGSYDRNTEAFF. In DNA, the CDR3 is TGTGCCAGCGGGAGTTATGACAGGAACACTGAAGCTTTCTTT.

This clonotype was observed many times. The chain is built from TRBV6-1 and TRBJ2-7; the D gene is possibly TRBD1 (6 bases). CDR1 and CDR2 from the germline V gene are MNHNS and SASEGT. The ends were cut back, 6 bases at V and 0 bases at J, with 12 bases in the middle. The CDR3 sequence is 14 residues long. The CDR3 coding sequence is TGTGCCAGCAGCCGAGACAGGTTCTCCTACGAGCAGTACTTC. This sequence encodes CASSRDRFSYEQYF.

This clonotype was detected many times. This chain links TRBV7-8 with TRBJ2-3; D is perhaps TRBD2 (6 bases). There are 17 residues in the CDR3. The germline V gene encodes CDR1 SGHVS and CDR2 FQNEAQ. V shed 2 bases and J shed 0 bases, with 15 bases lying between them. The CDR3 nucleotides are TGTGCCAGCAGCTTAACGTCCGGGGGACTTAGCACAGATACGCAGTATTTT. Its protein is CASSLTSGGLSTDTQYF.

This clonotype was picked up a small number of times. This sequence joins TRBV10-2 and TRBJ2-7, with D perhaps matching TRBD1 (5 bases). There are 14 residues in the CDR3. Germline V lookup: CDR1 WSHSY, CDR2 SAAADI. Trimming pared 2 bases from V and 3 bases from J, leaving 11 bases between. The CDR3 DNA sequence: TGCGCCAGCAGTGAGAGGGGCCCAATCTACGAGCAGTACTTC. It yields the protein CASSERGPIYEQYF.

This clonotype was picked up many times. The rearrangement uses TRBV7-8 and TRBJ2-3, with TRBD1 matching 8 bases. The CDR3 length is 14 residues. The trim removed 4 bases at V and 4 bases at J, leaving 4 bases unmatched. CDR1 is SGHVS, CDR2 FQNEAQ, per germline. CDR3 sequence (DNA): TGTGCCAGCAGCTCCCGGACAGGGTCAGATACGCAGTATTTT. Protein product: CASSSRTGSDTQYF.

This clonotype was detected many times. The chain combines TRBV2 with TRBJ2-5, with 10 bases fitting TRBD2. This CDR3 has 17 amino acids. The germline CDR1 and CDR2 sequences are SNHLY and FYNNEI. With 3 bases clipped from V and 4 bases from J, the junction kept 11 bases outside the gene matches. The CDR3 coding sequence is TGTGCCAGCAGTGATTGGCCTAGCGGGAGTGAGGGAGAGACCCAGTACTTC. It specifies CASSDWPSGSEGETQYF. The whole variable domain, remainder taken from reference TRBV2 and TRBJ2-5, is EPEVTQTPSHQVTQMGQEVILRCVPISNHLYFYWYRQILGQKVEFLVSFYNNEISEKSEIFDDQFSVERPDGSNFTLKIRSTKLEDSAMYFCASSDWPSGSEGETQYFGPGTRLLVL.

The gene calls are TRBV19 and TRBJ1-3; D is unclear. Germline V lookup: CDR1 LNHDA, CDR2 SQIVND (reference sequence). V lost 6 bases, J lost 0 bases, and 15 bases lay in between. This CDR3 spans 16 amino acids. CDR3 bases: TGTGCCAGTAGCCGCGGCCGGGGTAACTCTGGAAACACCATATATTTT. Amino acids: CASSRGRGNSGNTIYF. Using reference TRBV19 and TRBJ1-3 for the parts outside the CDR3, the full variable domain is DGGITQSPKYLFRKEGQNVTLSCEQNLNHDAMYWYRQDPGQGLRLIYYSQIVNDFQKGDIAEGYSVSREKKESFPLTVTSAQKNPTAFYLCASSRGRGNSGNTIYFGEGSWLTVV.

This clonotype has at least ten counts. This chain joins TRBV12-5 and TRBJ1-1; maybe TRBD1 (5 bases). CDR1 and CDR2 (germline): LGHNT, FRNRAP. CDR3 length equals 14 residues. V was trimmed by 7 bases and J by 11 bases, leaving 23 bases between them. CDR3 amino acids: CASVPPAGPQRAFF. DNA for the CDR3: TGTGCTAGTGTTCCTCCGGCGGGGCCGCAGCGGGCTTTCTTT.

Many counts were recorded for this clonotype. The chain uses TRBV7-3 and TRBJ2-1; TRBD1 is a possible D gene (5 bases). CDR1 and CDR2 (germline): SGHTA, FQGTGA. V gave up 3 bases and J gave up 4 bases, with 13 bases separating them. The CDR3 contains 15 residues. CDR3 protein: CASSLTGAGYNEQFF. The CDR3 nucleotides read TGTGCCAGCAGCTTGACTGGGGCTGGGTACAATGAGCAGTTCTTC.

V usage is TRBV28 and J usage is TRBJ2-5; D is undetermined. The CDR3 sequence is 13 residues long. Trimming left V 5 bases short and J 5 bases short, with 12 bases between. Per the germline V gene, CDR1 is MDHEN and CDR2 is SYDVKM. CDR3 in amino acids: CASSPRTPETQYF. For the CDR3, the DNA is TGTGCCAGCAGTCCGAGGACCCCCGAGACCCAGTACTTC.

The chain couples TRBV12-3 or TRBV12-4 to TRBJ2-1; D unresolved. Trimming left V 7 bases short and J 8 bases short, with 12 bases between. This CDR3 has 12 amino acids. The CDR3 bases are TGTGCCAGCACCCCCACTGGGGATGAGCAGTTCTTC. Residues: CASTPTGDEQFF.

This clonotype has a count of ten or more. This sequence joins TRBV2 and TRBJ2-3; TRBD2 matches 12 bases. Germline-derived CDR1 and CDR2 are SNHLY and FYNNEI. The CDR3 runs 17 residues. V lost 0 bases to trimming and J lost 4 bases; unmatched junction nucleotides: 5. Here the CDR3 reads CASSEALRLAGADTQYF. CDR3 DNA sequence: TGTGCCAGCAGTGAAGCGCTTCGACTAGCGGGAGCAGATACGCAGTATTTT.

About this clonotype itself: A much larger clone is a single base away; this may be a read error. The chain couples TRBV6-1 to TRBJ2-7, with TRBD1 matching over 10 bases. Germline loops: CDR1 MNHNS, CDR2 SASEGT. This CDR3 contains 15 residues. The CDR3 sequence: CVSRLRDRGSFEQYF. CDR3 bases: TGTGTCAGTAGACTAAGGGACAGGGGATCGTTCGAGCAGTACTTC.

There are many counts of this clonotype. CDR3 DNA sequence: TGTGCCAGCAGCCCGATATCCGGACTAGCGACGGGTGAGCAGTACTTC. Translating gives CASSPISGLATGEQYF. The gene calls are TRBV6-1 and TRBJ2-7; 9 nucleotides agree with TRBD2. The CDR3 covers 16 residues. Germline CDR1 is MNHNS and CDR2 is SASEGT. J gave up 7 bases and V 6 bases, and 16 bases lay outside the gene matches.

This chain joins TRBV6-2 or TRBV6-3 and TRBJ2-1; TRBD2 matches at 12 bases. The CDR3 is 15 residues long. Germline CDR1 reads MNHEY; CDR2 reads SVGEGT. After removal of 6 bases from V and 12 bases from J, the junction contained 12 bases not matched to a gene. In nucleotides, the CDR3 is TGTGCCAGCAGCCTACTAGCGGGAGGTAGCCATGGGCAGTTCTTC. Translating gives CASSLLAGGSHGQFF.

Ten or more counts support this clonotype. The chain joins TRBV3-1 to TRBJ1-1; D not certain. Germline values: CDR1 LGHDT, CDR2 YNNKEL (reference sequence). The CDR3 is made up of 14 amino acids. With 4 bases removed from V and 0 bases from J, the gap between germline ends came to 9 bases. CDR3 coding DNA: TGTGCCAGCAGCCCCCCCAGCCTGAACACTGAAGCTTTCTTT. This sequence encodes CASSPPSLNTEAFF.

This clonotype was seen ten or more times. The rearrangement uses TRBV28 and TRBJ2-7; the D gene is possibly TRBD2 (5 bases). This CDR3 has 11 amino acids. V dropped 7 bases and J dropped 5 bases, with 9 bases sitting between them. Looked up from germline, CDR1 is MDHEN and CDR2 is SYDVKM. This CDR3 reads CASNNGNEQYF. The CDR3 region has the DNA TGTGCCAGCAATAACGGGAACGAGCAGTACTTC.